This entry is about one T cell receptor (beta chain). Repertoires were generated with immunoSEQ multiplex PCR, while TCRdb's copy carries only in-frame clones and drops some. The sample lists roughly 300,000 clones; more than 70% were seen once. These data originate in a study of blood T cell repertoires in COVID-19. In the study overall: Both acute and convalescent COVID-19 samples were obtained from the United States, Italy and Spain. Sample material is recorded as cDNA or gDNA derived from T cells, B-cell-depleted T cells, or PBMCs.

V lost 8 bases, J lost 7 bases, and 12 bases lay in between. Germline V CDR1 and CDR2: SQVTM, ANQGSEA. The CDR3 is 12 residues long. The origin of this receptor is a man younger than 35 who had recovered from COVID-19. The J gene is TRBJ1-6, the V gene TRBV29-1; a possible D gene is TRBD1 (5 bases). The sample taken for sequencing was peripheral blood. This chain's CDR3 is CSFREGNSPLHF. The CDR3 nucleotides read TGCAGCTTCAGGGAGGGGAATTCACCCCTCCACTTT.